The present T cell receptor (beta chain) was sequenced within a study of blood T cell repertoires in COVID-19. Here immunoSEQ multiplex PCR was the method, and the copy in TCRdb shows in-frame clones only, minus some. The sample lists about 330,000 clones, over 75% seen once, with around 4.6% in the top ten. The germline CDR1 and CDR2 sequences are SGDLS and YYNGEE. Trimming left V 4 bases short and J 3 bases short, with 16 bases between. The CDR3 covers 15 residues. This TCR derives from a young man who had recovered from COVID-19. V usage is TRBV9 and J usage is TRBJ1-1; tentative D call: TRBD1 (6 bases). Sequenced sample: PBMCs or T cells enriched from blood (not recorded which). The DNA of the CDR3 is TGTGCCAGCAGCCCCAACCTCAGGACAGACACTGAAGCTTTCTTT. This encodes CASSPNLRTDTEAFF.